This entry lists 8 T cell receptor beta chains sequenced from one sample in a study of OX40 agonist ivuxolimab in advanced cancers. Library creation used the immunoSEQ multiplex PCR assay. TCRdb re-hosts the immuneACCESS table, in-frame sequences only. Its copies lack some clones; in the studies checked, an unresolved V gene accounts for under half of them, and the cause for the rest is not known. The sample table contains about 51,000 clones; only one count was recorded for about nine tenths of them. The ten largest account for around 3.3% of the sample. Source: CD4+ or CD8+ T cells sorted from blood, taken in a trial of the OX40 agonist ivuxolimab. All receptors derive from an adult with an advanced solid tumor such as melanoma, head and neck, liver or kidney cancer.

The chain combines TRBV18 with TRBJ1-3, with D unclear. The germline V and J ends were trimmed by 3 bases and 1 base, with 4 bases remaining between them. CDR1 and CDR2 (germline): KGHSH, LQKENI. CDR3 size: 13 residues. For the CDR3, the DNA is TGTGCCAGCTCACCGACGTCTGGAAACACCATATATTTT. Protein: CASSPTSGNTIYF.

The chain is built from TRBV5-1 and TRBJ2-5; perhaps TRBD2 as D (6 bases). The CDR3 covers 15 residues. The V end lost 2 bases, the J end lost 2 bases, and 13 bases lay between the germline ends. Per germline, CDR1 SGHRS and CDR2 YFSETQ. CDR3 residues: CASSLSGSKQETQYF. CDR3 bases: TGCGCCAGCAGCTTATCCGGGAGCAAACAAGAGACCCAGTACTTC.

The chain has TRBV28 and TRBJ2-7; 7 nucleotides line up with TRBD1. This CDR3 has 15 residues. Unmatched junction bases numbered 9, after V lost 6 bases and J lost 1 base. In germline, CDR1 is MDHEN, CDR2 SYDVKM. The CDR3 bases are TGTGCCAGCAGCCGGACAGGATCTAGGTCCTACGAGCAGTACTTC. Its protein is CASSRTGSRSYEQYF. Drawing the rest from reference TRBV28 and TRBJ2-7, the complete variable domain is DVKVTQSSRYLVKRTGEKVFLECVQDMDHENMFWYRQDPGLGLRLIYFSYDVKMKEKGDIPEGYSVSREKKERFSLILESASTNQTSMYLCASSRTGSRSYEQYFGPGTRLTVT.

The CDR3 loop reads CASGLGRDYNEQFF. CDR3 sequence (DNA): TGTGCTAGTGGTTTGGGGAGGGACTACAATGAGCAGTTCTTC. The chain combines TRBV12-5 with TRBJ2-1, with D possibly being TRBD2 (6 bases). CDR1 is LGHNT, CDR2 FRNRAP, per germline. The CDR3 is 14 amino acids. V lost 1 base and J 3 bases, leaving 7 bases between the germline ends.

The genes are TRBV29-1 and TRBJ1-2; D unresolved. CDR1 and CDR2 (germline): SQVTM, ANQGSEA. The CDR3 contains 13 residues. V was shortened by 7 bases and J by 7 bases, with 19 bases between the two germline ends. The DNA for the CDR3 is TGCAGCGACCAGTTGGACCATGCCACTGGCTACACCTTC. This translates into CSDQLDHATGYTF.

The V and J genes are TRBV6-5 and TRBJ1-3; D not resolved. The CDR3 runs to 14 residues. Germline lookup yields CDR1 MNHEY and CDR2 SVGAGI. The V end was cut by 0 bases, the J end by 8 bases, with 11 bases between. CDR3 loop: CASSYSSGGDTIYF. The CDR3 DNA reads as TGTGCCAGCAGTTACTCGAGCGGAGGAGACACCATATATTTT.

This chain links TRBV6-5 with TRBJ1-2, with D unresolved. Deletions cut 0 bases from V and 3 bases from J, with 8 bases between. Germline V CDR1 and CDR2: MNHEY, SVGAGI. The CDR3 loop spans 14 amino acids. The CDR3 loop is CASSYSGRHYGYTF. CDR3 DNA sequence: TGTGCCAGCAGTTACTCGGGCAGACACTATGGCTACACCTTC.

This clone has only one observation. The rearrangement joins TRBV7-2 to TRBJ2-5, with 7 bases matching TRBD1. V shed 5 bases, J shed 2 bases, and the junction held 2 bases outside the gene matches. Germline V lookup: CDR1 SGHTA, CDR2 FQGNSA. This CDR3 is built from 13 residues. CDR3 nucleotide sequence: TGTGCCAGCAGCCTACAGGGGCAAGAGACCCAGTACTTC. This translates into CASSLQGQETQYF.